These 12 T cell receptor beta chains came from one sample sequenced in a study of blood T cell repertoires in COVID-19. TCRdb's copy holds only in-frame clones and misses some; the assay was immunoSEQ multiplex PCR. The profile shows roughly 48,000 clones, 65% to 80% of them singletons. The sample taken for sequencing was peripheral blood. These receptors were taken from a human donor with active or convalescent COVID-19. The donor label of this sample is uncertain.

This chain connects TRBV11-2 to TRBJ2-1; 7 bases agree with TRBD2. The CDR3 is 16 residues long. The germline V gene encodes CDR1 SGHAT and CDR2 FQNNGV. V was pared by 5 bases and J by 0 bases, with 7 bases of the junction left unmatched. For the CDR3, the DNA is TGTGCCAGCAGCCCTGTGGGCGGGAGCTCCTACAATGAGCAGTTCTTC. Its protein is CASSPVGGSSYNEQFF.

The V call is TRBV11-2, the J call TRBJ1-1, with 7 bases lining up with TRBD1. There are 15 residues in the CDR3. Germline lookup yields CDR1 SGHAT and CDR2 FQNNGV. V was clipped by 3 bases and J by 0 bases; unmatched bases: 4. Here the CDR3 reads CASSFDRAVNTEAFF. The CDR3 DNA is TGTGCCAGCAGCTTTGACAGGGCGGTGAACACTGAAGCTTTCTTT.

The CDR3 DNA is TGCGCCAGCAGCTCGTTAGCGGGAGGGATCTCCTACGAGCAGTACTTC. Amino acids: CASSSLAGGISYEQYF. The chain uses TRBV5-1 and TRBJ2-7; 11 bases line up with TRBD2. With 3 bases clipped from V and 0 bases from J, the junction kept 5 bases outside the gene matches. The CDR3 runs 16 residues. Germline CDR1 and CDR2: SGHRS and YFSETQ.

V gene TRBV3-1 (or the pseudogene TRBV3-2) combines with J gene TRBJ2-5; tentatively, D is TRBD2 (5 bases). Between the trimmed V and J ends, which lost 0 bases and 7 bases, there was a span of 15 bases. CDR3 size: 15 residues. The germline CDR1 and CDR2 sequences are LGHDT and YNNKEL (reference sequence). The CDR3 spells CASSQDWKEGSTQYF. DNA for the CDR3: TGTGCCAGCAGCCAAGATTGGAAAGAGGGCTCGACCCAGTACTTC.

The V gene is TRBV5-1, the J gene TRBJ1-4, with 9 bases lining up with TRBD1. This CDR3 is 14 amino acids long. The germline V gene encodes CDR1 SGHRS and CDR2 YFSETQ. The J segment lost 8 bases and the V segment lost 4 bases, leaving 6 bases of the junction unmatched. The CDR3 nucleotides are TGCGCCAGCAGCGAGGACAGGGGCAGAGAAAAACTGTTTTTT. Translation gives CASSEDRGREKLFF.

The CDR3 coding sequence is TGTGCCAGCAGCTTTCCGAGCTCTGGAAACACCATATATTTT. Translated, it gives CASSFPSSGNTIYF. This sequence joins TRBV7-2 and TRBJ1-3; D uncertain. Per germline, CDR1 SGHTA and CDR2 FQGNSA. V gave up 3 bases and J gave up 0 bases, with 6 bases separating them. This CDR3 has 14 residues.

V usage is TRBV6-5 and J usage is TRBJ2-7; the D gene is possibly TRBD2 (6 bases). The V gene lost 7 bases and the J gene lost 2 bases, with 15 bases spanning the gap. The germline V gene encodes CDR1 MNHEY and CDR2 SVGAGI. The CDR3 is made up of 14 amino acids. The CDR3 region has the DNA TGTGCCAGCATCGGAGTAGCGGCAACCTACGAGCAGTACTTC. This translates into CASIGVAATYEQYF.

The chain carries TRBV19 and TRBJ1-3; D remains ambiguous. Germline V gene sequence: CDR1 LNHDA, CDR2 SQIVND (reference sequence). With 3 bases removed from V and 4 bases from J, the gap between germline ends came to 7 bases. This CDR3 is built from 13 residues. CDR3 region: CASSMNKGNTIYF. In DNA form, the CDR3 reads TGTGCCAGTAGTATGAACAAGGGAAACACCATATATTTT.

As to this clone: One junction end does not reproduce the germline sequence, and a read error may be involved. The V and J genes are TRBV7-2 and TRBJ2-7; 7 bases map to TRBD2. Germline V gene sequence: CDR1 SGHTA, CDR2 FQGNSA. This CDR3 spans 14 amino acids. Here the CDR3 reads CASSLGRESFEQYF. The CDR3 DNA sequence: TGTGCCAGCAGCTTAGGGCGGGAGTCCTTCGAGCAGTACTTC.

The CDR3 DNA follows: TGCAGTGCTAGATCCGATAACTTCTACACCTTC. It yields the protein CSARSDNFYTF. The chain links TRBV20-1 to TRBJ1-2; D uncertain. V gave up 2 bases and J gave up 10 bases, with 11 bases separating them. Germline CDR1 DFQATT, CDR2 SNEGSKA (reference sequence). The CDR3 has 11 amino acids.

The rearrangement uses TRBV6-5 and TRBJ2-7; unclear D gene. V was trimmed by 5 bases and J by 3 bases, leaving 5 bases between them. Germline V gene lookup returns CDR1 MNHEY and CDR2 SVGAGI. The CDR3 totals 11 residues. In DNA form, the CDR3 reads TGTGCCAGCAGTAGCTACTACGAGCAGTACTTC. The encoded protein is CASSSYYEQYF.

J is TRBJ2-1 and V is TRBV7-3, with 11 bases matching TRBD2. V was clipped by 6 bases and J by 5 bases; unmatched bases: 0. CDR1 is SGHTA and CDR2 is FQGTGA in the germline V gene. The CDR3 has 13 amino acids. The CDR3 DNA reads TGTGCCAGCAGGGGACTAGCGGACAATGAGCAGTTCTTC. Encoded protein: CASRGLADNEQFF.